The clone carrying this TCR beta chain was counted between two and nine times. Its antigen is currently unknown. This CDR3 spans 13 amino acids. Germline CDR1 reads SGHNT; CDR2 reads YYREEE (reference sequence). Losses at the gene ends were 8 bases for V and 8 bases for J; bases not matched to a gene: 9. The data belong to a study of T cells after yellow fever vaccination. Study overall: Where fractions had low cell numbers, libraries were prepared from them with the SMART-Seq v4 Ultra Low Input RNA kit.

TCRdb recomputed calls from the 5' RACE reads with MiXCR, one row per CDR3 protein. The data show roughly 500,000 distinct CDR3 sequences, roughly a fifth seen once. Study-wide results and caveats: Contaminants from the bulk population, in the form of abundant clonotypes, could be found in FACS-sorted repertoires. Booster sampling recovered most clones from primary vaccination (approximately 97% CD4, around 90% CD8).

This receptor was obtained from a man aged 30-40 years who received the YFV17D yellow fever vaccine. The genes are TRBV5-4 and TRBJ2-2, with 7 positions matching TRBD2. The sample in question was PBMCs, obtained 15 days after the yellow fever booster vaccination. Here the CDR3 DNA reads TGTGCCAGTGGGAGGGCGGTCGGTGGGGAGCTGTTTTTT. Encoded protein: CASGRAVGGELFF. The whole variable domain, filled in from reference TRBV5-4 and TRBJ2-2, reads ETGVTQSPTHLIKTRGQQVTLRCSSQSGHNTVSWYQQALGQGPQFIFQYYREEENGRGNFPPRFSGLQFPNYSSELNVNALELDDSALYLCASGRAVGGELFFGEGSRLTVL.